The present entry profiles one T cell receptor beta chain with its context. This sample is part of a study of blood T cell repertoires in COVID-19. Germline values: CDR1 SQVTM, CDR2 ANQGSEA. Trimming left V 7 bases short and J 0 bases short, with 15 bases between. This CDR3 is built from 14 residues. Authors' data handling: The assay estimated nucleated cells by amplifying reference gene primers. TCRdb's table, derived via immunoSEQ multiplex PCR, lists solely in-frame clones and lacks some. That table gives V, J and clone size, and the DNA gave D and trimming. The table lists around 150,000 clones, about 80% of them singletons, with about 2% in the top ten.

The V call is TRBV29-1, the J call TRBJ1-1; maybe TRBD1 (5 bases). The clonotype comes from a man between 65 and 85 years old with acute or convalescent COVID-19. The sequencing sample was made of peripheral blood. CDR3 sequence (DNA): TGCAGCGCCACTGGGGGGAACATGAACACTGAAGCTTTCTTT. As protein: CSATGGNMNTEAFF.